This passage covers 7 T cell receptor beta chains from one sample sequenced in a study of T cell clonality in common variable immunodeficiency. The repertoire was sequenced with immunoSEQ multiplex PCR; TCRdb's copy has only in-frame clones and lacks some. The repertoire consists of approximately 44,000 clones, none detected only once. Sequenced material: peripheral blood mononuclear cells. The receptors originated from a person aged 18-70 years in good health.

In its sample, this clone was seen many times. The CDR3 end is not reached by the read, which stops 3 residues before it; the germline J gene fills it in. The rearrangement links TRBV20-1 to TRBJ1-1; a possible D gene is TRBD1 (5 bases). CDR3 size: 16 residues. Germline values: CDR1 DFQATT, CDR2 SNEGSKA (reference sequence). Trimming removed 3 bases from V and 4 bases from J, with 21 bases in between. Partial CDR3 DNA: TGCAGTGCTAGTGGGGGGGGGATCGACCTGGGCACTGAA. Protein sequence: CSASGGGIDLGTE. The full CDR3 sequence reads CSASGGGIDLGTEAFF.

This clone was seen ten or more times. Read data end 3 residues before the CDR3 end; the end is taken from the germline J gene. The gene calls are TRBV29-1 and TRBJ2-3; 12 bases are a match to TRBD1. Germline values: CDR1 SQVTM, CDR2 ANQGSEA. The CDR3 is 17 residues long. CDR3 bases read: TGCAGCGTTGAAGGCCTCCGGGACAGGGGGCGAGTAGGGACG. Its translation is CSVEGLRDRGRVGT. The CDR3 in its entirety is CSVEGLRDRGRVGTQYF.

The CDR3 bases that were read are TGTGCCAGCAGCTTAGGGGGGCGCCCCCAAGAGACC. Translating gives CASSLGGRPQET. The entire CDR3 is CASSLGGRPQETYTF. This chain uses TRBV7-6 with TRBJ1-2; TRBD1 is a possible D gene (6 bases). Read data end 3 residues before the CDR3 end; the end is taken from the germline J gene. The CDR3 is made up of 15 amino acids. Per the germline V gene, CDR1 is SGHVS and CDR2 is FNYEAQ. Using reference TRBV7-6 and TRBJ1-2 for the parts outside the CDR3, the full variable domain is GAGVSQSPRYKVTKRGQDVALRCDPISGHVSLYWYRQALGQGPEFLTYFNYEAQQDKSGLPNDRFSAERPEGSISTLTIQRTEQRDSAMYRCASSLGGRPQETYTFGSGTRLTVV.

This clone came up many times. The read terminates 3 residues before the CDR3 end, so the remaining end is supplied by the germline J gene. J is TRBJ1-3 and V is TRBV14, with D perhaps TRBD1 (5 bases). Germline loops: CDR1 SGHDN, CDR2 FVKESK. CDR3 length: 12 amino acids. The CDR3 protein is CASSPSGLKIYF. The sequenced CDR3 bases are TGTGCCAGCAGCCCGTCGGGACTAAAG.

This clone was detected many times. The read ends 3 residues before the CDR3 terminus; that terminus is restored from the germline J gene. The V gene is TRBV20-1, the J gene TRBJ2-3; 7 bases are a match to TRBD1. Germline V gene data show CDR1 as DFQATT and CDR2 as SNEGSKA (reference sequence). The CDR3 spans 14 residues. The J segment lost 4 bases and the V segment lost 0 bases, leaving 4 bases of the junction unmatched. Partial CDR3 DNA: TGCAGTGCTAGAGAAACAGGGGCCCCAGATACG. It translates to CSARETGAPDT. The entire CDR3 protein reads CSARETGAPDTQYF.

Ten or more counts support this clone. The missing CDR3 end, 3 residues past where the read stops, is filled in from the germline J gene. The rearrangement joins TRBV5-1 to TRBJ2-1; 12 nucleotides agree with TRBD2. Germline trimming cut 2 bases from V and 4 bases from J; bases unmatched to any gene: 13. CDR3 length: 19 residues. Germline lookup yields CDR1 SGHRS and CDR2 YFSETQ. Incomplete CDR3 DNA: TGCGCCAGCAGCTTTTTGCGGCTAGCGGGAGGGGTTTGGTACAATGAG. This encodes CASSFLRLAGGVWYNE. In full, the CDR3 is CASSFLRLAGGVWYNEQFF.

This clone was seen repeatedly, ten times or more. The CDR3 end is not reached by the read, which stops 3 residues before it; the germline J gene fills it in. The genes are TRBV4-1 and TRBJ2-6; a possible D gene is TRBD1 (6 bases). The CDR3 has 17 residues. Trimming cost V 4 bases and J 2 bases, with 15 bases left between them. From germline, CDR1 is MGHRA and CDR2 YSYEKL. The CDR3 bases that were read are TGCGCCAGCAGCCCGTATCCAGGGGATGCTGGGGCCAACGTC. This encodes CASSPYPGDAGANV. The CDR3 reads in full as CASSPYPGDAGANVLTF.